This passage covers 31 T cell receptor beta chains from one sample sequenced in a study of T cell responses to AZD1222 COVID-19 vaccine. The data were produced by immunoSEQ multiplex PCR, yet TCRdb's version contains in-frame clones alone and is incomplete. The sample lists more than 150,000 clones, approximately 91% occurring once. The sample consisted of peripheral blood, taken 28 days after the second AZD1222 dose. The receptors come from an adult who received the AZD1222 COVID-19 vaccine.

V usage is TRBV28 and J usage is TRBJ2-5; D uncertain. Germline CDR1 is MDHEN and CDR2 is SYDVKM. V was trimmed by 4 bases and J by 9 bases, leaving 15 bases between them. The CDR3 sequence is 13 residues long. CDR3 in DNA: TGTGCCAGCAGTTCCGTCGGAACTGTGGCCCAGTACTTC. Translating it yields CASSSVGTVAQYF.

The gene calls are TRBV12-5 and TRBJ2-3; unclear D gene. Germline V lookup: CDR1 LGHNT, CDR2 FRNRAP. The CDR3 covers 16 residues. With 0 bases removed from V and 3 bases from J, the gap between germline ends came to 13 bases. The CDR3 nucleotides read TGTGCTAGTGGTTTGGTACTCCAATTCGAGACAGATACGCAGTATTTT. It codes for CASGLVLQFETDTQYF.

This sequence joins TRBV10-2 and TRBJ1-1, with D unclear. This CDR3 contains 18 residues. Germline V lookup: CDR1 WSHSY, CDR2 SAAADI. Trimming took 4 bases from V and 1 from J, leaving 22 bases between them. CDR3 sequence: CASSGVGGRVFRNTEAFF. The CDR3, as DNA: TGCGCCAGCAGTGGTGTAGGAGGTAGGGTTTTCAGGAACACTGAAGCTTTCTTT.

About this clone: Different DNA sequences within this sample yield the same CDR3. This chain's CDR3 is CASSVGTGATNEKLFF. As DNA, the CDR3 is TGTGCCAGCAGCGTAGGGACAGGGGCAACTAATGAAAAACTGTTTTTT. The chain joins TRBV9 to TRBJ1-4, with 9 nucleotides matching TRBD1. V trimming: 0 bases; J trimming: 0 bases; junction bases outside the gene matches: 0. Germline CDR1 and CDR2: SGDLS and YYNGEE. The CDR3 length is 16 residues.

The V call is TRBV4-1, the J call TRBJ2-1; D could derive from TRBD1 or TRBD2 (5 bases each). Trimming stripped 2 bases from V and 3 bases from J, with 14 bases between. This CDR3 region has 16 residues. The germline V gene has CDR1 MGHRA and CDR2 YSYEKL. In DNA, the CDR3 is TGCGCCAGCAGCCAACCCGGGGCAATGGGCTACAATGAGCAGTTCTTC. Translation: CASSQPGAMGYNEQFF.

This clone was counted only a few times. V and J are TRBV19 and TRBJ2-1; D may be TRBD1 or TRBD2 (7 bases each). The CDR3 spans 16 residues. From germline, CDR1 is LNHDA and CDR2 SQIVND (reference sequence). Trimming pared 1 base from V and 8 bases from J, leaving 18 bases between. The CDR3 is CASSIGRGRGGYEQFF. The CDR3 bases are TGTGCCAGTAGTATAGGAAGGGGCAGGGGGGGATATGAGCAGTTCTTC.

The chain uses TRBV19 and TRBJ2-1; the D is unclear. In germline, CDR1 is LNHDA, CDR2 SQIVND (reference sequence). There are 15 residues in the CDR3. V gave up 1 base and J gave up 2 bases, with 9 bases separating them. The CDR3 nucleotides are TGTGCCAGTAGTATAGTTCCGGTGGCCTACAATGAGCAGTTCTTC. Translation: CASSIVPVAYNEQFF.

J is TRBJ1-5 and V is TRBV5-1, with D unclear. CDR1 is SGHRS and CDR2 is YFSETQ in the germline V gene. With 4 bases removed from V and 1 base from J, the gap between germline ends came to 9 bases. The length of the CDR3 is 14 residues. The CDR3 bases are TGCGCCAGCAGCCCTTCTGGGAGCAATCAGCCCCAGCATTTT. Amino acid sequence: CASSPSGSNQPQHF.

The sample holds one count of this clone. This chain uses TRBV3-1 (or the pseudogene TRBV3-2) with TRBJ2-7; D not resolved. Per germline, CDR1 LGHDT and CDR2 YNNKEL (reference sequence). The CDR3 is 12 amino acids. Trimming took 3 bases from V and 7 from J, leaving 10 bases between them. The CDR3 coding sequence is TGTGCCAGCAGCCAGACTCTTGGGGAGCAGTACTTC. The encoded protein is CASSQTLGEQYF.

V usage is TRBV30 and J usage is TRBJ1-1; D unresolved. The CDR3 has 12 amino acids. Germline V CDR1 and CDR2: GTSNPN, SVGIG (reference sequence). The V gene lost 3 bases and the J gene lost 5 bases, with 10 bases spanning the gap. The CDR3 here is CAWSQGGTEAFF. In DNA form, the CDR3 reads TGTGCCTGGAGCCAAGGAGGAACTGAAGCTTTCTTT.

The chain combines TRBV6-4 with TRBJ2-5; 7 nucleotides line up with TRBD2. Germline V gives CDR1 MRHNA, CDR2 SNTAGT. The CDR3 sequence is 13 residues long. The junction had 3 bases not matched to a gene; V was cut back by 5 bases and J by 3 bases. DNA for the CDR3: TGTGCCAGCAGTATGGGACTAAAAGAGACCCAGTACTTC. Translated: CASSMGLKETQYF.

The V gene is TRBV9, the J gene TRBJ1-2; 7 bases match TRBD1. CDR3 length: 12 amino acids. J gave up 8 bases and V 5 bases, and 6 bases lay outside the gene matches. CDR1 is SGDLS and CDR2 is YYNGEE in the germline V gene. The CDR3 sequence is CASRTGAGGYTF. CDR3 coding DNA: TGTGCCAGCAGAACAGGGGCCGGGGGCTACACCTTC.

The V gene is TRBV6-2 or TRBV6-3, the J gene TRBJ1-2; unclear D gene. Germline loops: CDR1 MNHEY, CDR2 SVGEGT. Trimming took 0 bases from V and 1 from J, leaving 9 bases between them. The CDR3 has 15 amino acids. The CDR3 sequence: CASSYSDESNYGYTF. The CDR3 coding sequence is TGTGCCAGCAGTTACTCGGACGAGAGTAACTATGGCTACACCTTC.

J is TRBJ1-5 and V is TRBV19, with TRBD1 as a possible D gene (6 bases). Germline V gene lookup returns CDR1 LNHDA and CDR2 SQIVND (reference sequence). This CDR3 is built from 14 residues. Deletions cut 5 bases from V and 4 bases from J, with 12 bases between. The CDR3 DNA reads TGTGCCAGTAGTTCACAGGGACGGAATCAGCCCCAGCATTTT. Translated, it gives CASSSQGRNQPQHF.

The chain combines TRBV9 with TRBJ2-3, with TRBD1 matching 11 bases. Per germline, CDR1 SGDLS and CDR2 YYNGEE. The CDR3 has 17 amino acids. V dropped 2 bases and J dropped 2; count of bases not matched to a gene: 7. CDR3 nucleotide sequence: TGTGCCAGCAGCGTTTCAGGACAGGGGGCTAACACAGATACGCAGTATTTT. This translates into CASSVSGQGANTDTQYF.

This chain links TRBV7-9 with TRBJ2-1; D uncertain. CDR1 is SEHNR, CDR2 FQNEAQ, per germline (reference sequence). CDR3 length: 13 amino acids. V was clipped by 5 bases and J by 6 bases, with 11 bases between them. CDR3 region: CASSPVGTNEQFF. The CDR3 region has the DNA TGTGCCAGCAGCCCGGTAGGCACCAATGAGCAGTTCTTC.

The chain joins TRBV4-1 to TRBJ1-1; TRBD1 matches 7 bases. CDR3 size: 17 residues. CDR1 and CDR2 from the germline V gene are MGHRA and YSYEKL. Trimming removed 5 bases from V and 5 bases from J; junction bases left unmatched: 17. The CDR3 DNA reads TGCGCCAGCAGCGGATCCGGGACAGTTACCGAACGAACTGAAGCTTTCTTT. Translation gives CASSGSGTVTERTEAFF.

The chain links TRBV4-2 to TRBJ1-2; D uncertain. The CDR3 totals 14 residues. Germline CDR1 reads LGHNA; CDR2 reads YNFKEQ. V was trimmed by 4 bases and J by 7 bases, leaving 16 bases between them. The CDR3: CASSLDREAGGYTF. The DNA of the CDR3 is TGTGCCAGCAGCCTTGACCGCGAGGCAGGTGGCTACACCTTC.

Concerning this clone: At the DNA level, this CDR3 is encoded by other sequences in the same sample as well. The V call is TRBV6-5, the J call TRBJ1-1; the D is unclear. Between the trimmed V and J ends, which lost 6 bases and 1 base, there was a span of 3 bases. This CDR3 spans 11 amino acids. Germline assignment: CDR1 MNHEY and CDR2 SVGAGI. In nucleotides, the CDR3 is TGTGCCAGCAGGAGGAACACTGAAGCTTTCTTT. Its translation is CASRRNTEAFF.

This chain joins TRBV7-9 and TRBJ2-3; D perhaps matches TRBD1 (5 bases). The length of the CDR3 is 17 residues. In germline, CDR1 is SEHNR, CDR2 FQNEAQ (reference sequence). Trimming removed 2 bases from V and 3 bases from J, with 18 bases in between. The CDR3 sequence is CASSLIEWGLSTDTQYF. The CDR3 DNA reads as TGTGCCAGCAGCTTAATCGAATGGGGCCTATCAACAGATACGCAGTATTTT.

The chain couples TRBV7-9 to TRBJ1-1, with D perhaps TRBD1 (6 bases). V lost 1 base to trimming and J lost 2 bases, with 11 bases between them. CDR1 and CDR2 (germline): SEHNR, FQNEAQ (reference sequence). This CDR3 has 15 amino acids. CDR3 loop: CASSLGRGGNTEAFF. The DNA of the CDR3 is TGTGCCAGCAGCTTAGGTCGGGGGGGCAACACTGAAGCTTTCTTT. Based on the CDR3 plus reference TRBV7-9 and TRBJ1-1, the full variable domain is DTGVSQNPRHKITKRGQNVTFRCDPISEHNRLYWYRQTLGQGPEFLTYFQNEAQLEKSRLLSDRFSAERPKGSFSTLEIQRTEQGDSAMYLCASSLGRGGNTEAFFGQGTRLTVV.

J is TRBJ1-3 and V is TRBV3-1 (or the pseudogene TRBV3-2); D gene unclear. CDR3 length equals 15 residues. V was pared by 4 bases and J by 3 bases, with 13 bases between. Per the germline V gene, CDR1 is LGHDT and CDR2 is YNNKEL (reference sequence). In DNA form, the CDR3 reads TGTGCCAGCAGCCCCCCCGTCTCCGATGGAAACACCATATATTTT. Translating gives CASSPPVSDGNTIYF.

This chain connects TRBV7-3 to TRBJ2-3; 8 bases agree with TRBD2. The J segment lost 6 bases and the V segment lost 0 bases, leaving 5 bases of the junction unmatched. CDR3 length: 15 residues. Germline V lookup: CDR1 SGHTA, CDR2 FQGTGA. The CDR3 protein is CASSLTRGEVDTQYF. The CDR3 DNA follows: TGTGCCAGCAGCTTAACGCGGGGGGAGGTGGATACGCAGTATTTT.

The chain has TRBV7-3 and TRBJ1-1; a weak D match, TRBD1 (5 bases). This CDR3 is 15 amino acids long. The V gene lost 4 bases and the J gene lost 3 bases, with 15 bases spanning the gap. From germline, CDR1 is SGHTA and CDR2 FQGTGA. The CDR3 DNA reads TGTGCCAGCAGCTCCACGGGGGGAGGGCACACTGAAGCTTTCTTT. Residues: CASSSTGGGHTEAFF.

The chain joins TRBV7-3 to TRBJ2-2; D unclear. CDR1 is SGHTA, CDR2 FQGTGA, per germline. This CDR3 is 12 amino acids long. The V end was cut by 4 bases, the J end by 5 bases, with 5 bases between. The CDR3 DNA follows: TGTGCCAGCAGCTCTGGAACCGGGGAGCTGTTTTTT. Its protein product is CASSSGTGELFF.

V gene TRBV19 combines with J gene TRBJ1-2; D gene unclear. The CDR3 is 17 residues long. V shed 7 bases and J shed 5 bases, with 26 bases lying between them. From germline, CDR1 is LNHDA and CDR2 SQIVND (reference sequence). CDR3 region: CASTPETGPRLRYGYTF. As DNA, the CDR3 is TGTGCCAGTACCCCTGAAACGGGCCCACGGCTTAGGTATGGCTACACCTTC.

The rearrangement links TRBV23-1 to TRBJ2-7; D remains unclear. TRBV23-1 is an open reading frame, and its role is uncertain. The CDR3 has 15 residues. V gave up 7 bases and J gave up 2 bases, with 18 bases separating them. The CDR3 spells CASIVKSPPPYEQYF. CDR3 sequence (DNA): TGCGCCAGCATTGTAAAATCCCCGCCCCCCTACGAGCAGTACTTC.

CDR3 sequence reads: CASSADRNNSPLHF. CDR3 nucleotides: TGCGCCAGCAGCGCGGACAGGAATAATTCACCCCTCCACTTT. This chain uses TRBV5-1 with TRBJ1-6; 7 nucleotides agree with TRBD1. V trimming: 4 bases; J trimming: 5 bases; junction bases outside the gene matches: 3. Germline V gene sequence: CDR1 SGHRS, CDR2 YFSETQ. The CDR3 runs to 14 residues.

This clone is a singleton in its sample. DNA of the CDR3: TGTGCCAGCAGCTCGACAGGGGGCGATGAAAAACTGTTTTTT. It encodes CASSSTGGDEKLFF. The V gene is TRBV5-4, the J gene TRBJ1-4; 10 bases line up with TRBD1. With V trimmed by 3 bases and J by 6 bases, 2 bases remained unmatched. CDR3 length: 14 residues. CDR1 and CDR2 from the germline V gene are SGHNT and YYREEE (reference sequence).

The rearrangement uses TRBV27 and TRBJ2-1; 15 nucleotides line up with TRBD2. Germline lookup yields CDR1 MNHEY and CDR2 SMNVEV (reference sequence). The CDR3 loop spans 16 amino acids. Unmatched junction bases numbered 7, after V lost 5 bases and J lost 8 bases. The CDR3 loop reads CASSPRTSGRGYEQFF. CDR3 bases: TGTGCCAGCAGTCCTCGGACTAGCGGGAGGGGATATGAGCAGTTCTTC.

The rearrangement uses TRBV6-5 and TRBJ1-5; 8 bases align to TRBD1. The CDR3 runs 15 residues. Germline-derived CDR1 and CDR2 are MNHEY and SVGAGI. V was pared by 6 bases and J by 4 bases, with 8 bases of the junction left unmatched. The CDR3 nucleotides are TGTGCCAGCAGGGTACCAGGGGGCGCGAATCAGCCCCAGCATTTT. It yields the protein CASRVPGGANQPQHF.